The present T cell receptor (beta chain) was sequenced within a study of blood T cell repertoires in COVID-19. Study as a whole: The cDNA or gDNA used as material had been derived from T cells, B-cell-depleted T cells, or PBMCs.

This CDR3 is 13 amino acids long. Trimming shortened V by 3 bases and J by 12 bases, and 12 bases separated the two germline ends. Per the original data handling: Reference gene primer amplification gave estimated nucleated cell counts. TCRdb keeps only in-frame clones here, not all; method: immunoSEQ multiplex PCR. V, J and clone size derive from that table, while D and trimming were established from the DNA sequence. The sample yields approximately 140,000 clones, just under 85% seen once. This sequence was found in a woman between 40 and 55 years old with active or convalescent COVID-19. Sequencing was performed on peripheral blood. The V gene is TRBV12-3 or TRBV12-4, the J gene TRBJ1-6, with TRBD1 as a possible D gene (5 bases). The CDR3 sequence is CASSFQERGPLHF. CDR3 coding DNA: TGTGCCAGCAGTTTTCAGGAAAGGGGACCCCTCCACTTT.